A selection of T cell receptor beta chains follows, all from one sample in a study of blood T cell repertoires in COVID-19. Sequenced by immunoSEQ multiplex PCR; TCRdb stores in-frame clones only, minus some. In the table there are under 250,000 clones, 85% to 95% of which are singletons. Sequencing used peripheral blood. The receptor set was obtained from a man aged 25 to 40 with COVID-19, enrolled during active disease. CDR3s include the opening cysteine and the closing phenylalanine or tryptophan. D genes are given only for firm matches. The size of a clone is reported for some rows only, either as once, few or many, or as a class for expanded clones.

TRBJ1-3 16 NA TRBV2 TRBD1 CASSEGYRGLGNTIYF TGTGCCAGCAGTGAGGGATACAGGGGGCTTGGAAACACCATATATTTT
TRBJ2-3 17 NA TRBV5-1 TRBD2 CASSPPRAGGSTDTQYF TGCGCCAGCAGCCCCCCCAGAGCGGGGGGTAGCACAGATACGCAGTATTTT
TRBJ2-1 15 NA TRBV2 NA CASSELGEGDTEQFF TGTGCCAGCAGTGAATTAGGCGAGGGGGATACTGAGCAGTTCTTC
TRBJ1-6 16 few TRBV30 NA CAWSIGASSYNSPLHF TGTGCCTGGAGTATAGGGGCTAGCTCCTATAATTCACCCCTCCACTTT
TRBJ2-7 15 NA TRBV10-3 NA CAISEFGTRSYEQYF TGTGCCATCAGTGAGTTTGGGACAAGATCCTACGAGCAGTACTTC
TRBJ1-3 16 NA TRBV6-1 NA CASSAPGAPSGNTIYF TGTGCCAGCAGTGCCCCAGGGGCCCCCTCTGGAAACACCATATATTTT
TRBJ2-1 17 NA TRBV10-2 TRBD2 CASSLSMGLAARNEQFF TGCGCCAGCAGTCTTTCTATGGGACTAGCAGCGCGCAATGAGCAGTTCTTC
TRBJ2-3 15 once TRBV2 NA CASSVYNVGTDTQYF TGTGCCAGTAGTGTTTACAACGTGGGCACAGATACGCAGTATTTT
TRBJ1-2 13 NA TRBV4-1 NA CASSLTPGEVHTF TGCGCCAGCAGCCTCACGCCTGGAGAGGTCCACACCTTC
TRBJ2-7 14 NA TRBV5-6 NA CASSLGAGSYEQYF TGTGCCAGCAGCTTGGGGGCAGGTTCCTACGAGCAGTACTTC
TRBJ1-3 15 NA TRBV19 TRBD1 CASTQTGGPGNTIYF TGTGCCAGTACCCAAACAGGGGGACCTGGAAACACCATATATTTT
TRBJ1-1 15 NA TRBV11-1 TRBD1 CASSSQGAGDTEAFF TGTGCCAGCAGCTCACAGGGGGCCGGGGACACTGAAGCTTTCTTT
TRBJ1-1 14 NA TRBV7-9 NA CASSLQGVNTEAFF TGTGCCAGCAGCTTACAGGGCGTGAACACTGAAGCTTTCTTT
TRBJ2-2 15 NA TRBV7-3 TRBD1 CASSTGTGGIGELFF TGTGCCAGCAGCACCGGGACAGGGGGAATCGGGGAGCTGTTTTTT
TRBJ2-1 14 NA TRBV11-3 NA CASSPRWADNEQFF TGTGCCAGCAGCCCCCGGTGGGCAGACAATGAGCAGTTCTTC
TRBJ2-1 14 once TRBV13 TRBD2 CASSFGTSVHEQFF TGTGCCAGCAGCTTCGGGACTAGCGTCCATGAGCAGTTCTTC
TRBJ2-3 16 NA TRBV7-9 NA CASRPKGAEITDTQYF TGTGCCAGCAGACCAAAGGGAGCGGAGATCACAGATACGCAGTATTTT
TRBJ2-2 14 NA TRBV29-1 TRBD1 CSVESGQGAGELFF TGCAGCGTTGAATCAGGACAGGGGGCCGGGGAGCTGTTTTTT